The next 10 T cell receptor beta chains were all read from a single sample in a study of graft-versus-host responses after intestinal transplantation. Measured with immunoSEQ multiplex PCR; TCRdb has only the in-frame clones, and not every one. The sample has 50,000 to 75,000 clones, over 90% seen once. These receptors' targets are unknown. The specimen comprised unstimulated CD8+ T cells sorted from spleen or lymph node cells, sampled before transplant. Receptor source: a human donor who was the organ donor for an intestinal transplant.

This chain joins TRBV10-2 and TRBJ1-3, with D possibly being TRBD1 (6 bases). Looked up from germline, CDR1 is WSHSY and CDR2 is SAAADI. With 6 bases removed from V and 1 base from J, the gap between germline ends came to 13 bases. The CDR3 length is 15 residues. As DNA, the CDR3 is TGCGCCAGCAGGCCGACAGGACCATCTGGAAACACCATATATTTT. Its translation is CASRPTGPSGNTIYF.

This rearrangement joins TRBV28 to TRBJ1-2, with 7 bases fitting TRBD1. The V gene's germline CDR1 is MDHEN and CDR2 SYDVKM. The V segment lost 5 bases and the J segment 4 bases; nucleotides outside the gene matches: 22. This CDR3 has 19 amino acids. The CDR3 loop is CASSPKGAPPHGWSYGYTF. For the CDR3, the DNA is TGTGCCAGCAGTCCCAAGGGGGCGCCCCCTCATGGGTGGTCCTATGGCTACACCTTC.

The J gene is TRBJ2-5, the V gene TRBV28, with TRBD2 matching 9 bases. J gave up 5 bases and V 2 bases, and 12 bases lay outside the gene matches. From germline, CDR1 is MDHEN and CDR2 SYDVKM. This CDR3 region has 17 residues. CDR3 DNA sequence: TGTGCCAGCAGTTTAACGCGGCTAGCGGGGATTTGTGAGACCCAGTACTTC. It translates to CASSLTRLAGICETQYF.

J is TRBJ2-1 and V is TRBV11-2, with TRBD2 matching 10 bases. CDR1 and CDR2 (germline): SGHAT, FQNNGV. The CDR3 spans 17 residues. The V segment lost 2 bases and the J segment 5 bases; nucleotides outside the gene matches: 9. The DNA of the CDR3 is TGTGCCAGCAGCTTAATCCCTAGCGGGAGTGGTCACAATGAGCAGTTCTTC. It codes for CASSLIPSGSGHNEQFF.

The rearrangement links TRBV28 to TRBJ2-7; 14 nucleotides align to TRBD2. Looked up from germline, CDR1 is MDHEN and CDR2 is SYDVKM. After removal of 4 bases from V and 3 bases from J, the junction contained 14 bases not matched to a gene. This CDR3 comprises 19 residues. The DNA of the CDR3 is TGTGCCAGCAGTTCCGGGACTAGCGGGAGCGATATCTCCATCTACGAGCAGTACTTC. Protein product: CASSSGTSGSDISIYEQYF. Drawing the rest from reference TRBV28 and TRBJ2-7, the complete variable domain is DVKVTQSSRYLVKRTGEKVFLECVQDMDHENMFWYRQDPGLGLRLIYFSYDVKMKEKGDIPEGYSVSREKKERFSLILESASTNQTSMYLCASSSGTSGSDISIYEQYFGPGTRLTVT.

This chain joins TRBV19 and TRBJ1-3; D perhaps matches TRBD1 (5 bases). CDR3 length equals 15 residues. Germline assignment: CDR1 LNHDA and CDR2 SQIVND (reference sequence). V was shortened by 3 bases and J by 3 bases, with 12 bases between the two germline ends. The DNA for the CDR3 is TGTGCCAGTAGTATGGACAACTATTTTGGAAACACCATATATTTT. Translating gives CASSMDNYFGNTIYF.

Turning to this clone: One junction end does not reproduce the germline sequence, and a read error may be involved. The gene calls are TRBV6-1 and TRBJ2-3; 8 nucleotides align to TRBD2. This CDR3 is 14 amino acids long. Germline values: CDR1 MNHNS, CDR2 SASEGT. Here the CDR3 reads CASSEPRGTGLVGF. The CDR3 region has the DNA TGTGCCAGCAGTGAACCCCGGGGGACGGGACTAGTCGGTTTT.

This clone was seen just once. The chain uses TRBV6-5 and TRBJ2-1; tentative D call: TRBD1 (6 bases). V lost 7 bases and J lost 4, with 14 bases in between. Germline CDR1 reads MNHEY; CDR2 reads SVGAGI. This CDR3 is built from 14 residues. CDR3 in DNA: TGTGCCAGCACCTATACCGGGACATACAATGAGCAGTTCTTC. Translation gives CASTYTGTYNEQFF.

V gene TRBV25-1 combines with J gene TRBJ1-1, with 8 bases aligning to TRBD1. The CDR3 consists of 15 residues. Unmatched junction bases numbered 6, after V lost 5 bases and J lost 1 base. Germline CDR1 reads MGHDK; CDR2 reads SYGVNS. This CDR3 is CASSRTGWENTEAFF. DNA of the CDR3: TGTGCCAGCAGTAGGACAGGGTGGGAGAACACTGAAGCTTTCTTT.

The rearrangement uses TRBV11-2 and TRBJ2-1, with TRBD2 matching over 12 bases. CDR3 length: 16 residues. In germline, CDR1 is SGHAT, CDR2 FQNNGV. With 5 bases clipped from V and 2 bases from J, the junction kept 4 bases outside the gene matches. The CDR3 DNA sequence: TGTGCCAGCAGCCAACGACTAGCGGGAGCCTACAATGAGCAGTTCTTC. Amino acids: CASSQRLAGAYNEQFF.